This T cell receptor beta chain comes out of a study of Graves' ophthalmopathy and Graves' hyperthyroidism. V was shortened by 8 bases and J by 1 base, with 18 bases between the two germline ends. Germline lookup yields CDR1 MNHEY and CDR2 SVGEGT. The length of the CDR3 is 15 residues. Sampling over 8 ml of fresh peripheral blood provided the PBMCs. This clonotype showed up many times. The antigen is undetermined. Findings and limits, study-wide: Also, most clonotypes expanded in the thyroid above 0.001 frequency appeared in blood. Researchers report that a 13-signature model separated ophthalmopathy from stable hyperthyroidism, posting roughly 90% sensitivity and roughly 81% specificity.

Investigators amplified TCR beta CDR3 regions from RNA transcripts. Second-round multiplex PCR followed a first-round RT-PCR using HTBI primers. TCRdb recomputed calls from the multiplex PCR reads with MiXCR, one row per CDR3 protein. There are approximately 700,000 distinct CDR3 sequences in the sample; about 41% occur only once, and 3% to 4% lies in the top ten. Sequencing used peripheral blood. This sequence joins TRBV6-2 or TRBV6-3 and TRBJ2-7; maybe TRBD1 (7 bases). This clonotype was obtained from an adult man with Graves' ophthalmopathy. The CDR3 DNA is TGTGCCAGCGAACCGACTAGGGGGCCATCCTACGAGCAGTACTTC. Translation gives CASEPTRGPSYEQYF.